This TCR beta chain originates from a study of blood T cell repertoires in COVID-19. Study as a whole: Sites across the United States, Italy and Spain contributed samples from acute and convalescent COVID-19. T cells, B-cell-depleted T cells, or PBMCs provided the cDNA or gDNA that served as material.

Under the authors' procedure: Estimates of nucleated cell counts were drawn from the amplification of reference gene primers. Assay used: immunoSEQ multiplex PCR; TCRdb lists only in-frame clones, some missing. V and J calls and clone size are those listed in that table; D and trimming were worked out from the DNA. The table lists 100,000 to 150,000 clones, about 81% of them singletons. V was clipped by 3 bases and J by 1 base; unmatched bases: 6. The CDR3 is 16 residues long. Per germline, CDR1 MNHEY and CDR2 SVGAGI. The chain has TRBV6-5 and TRBJ2-3; 8 bases are a match to TRBD1. The clonotype originates from a man aged 25 to 40 with COVID-19, enrolled during active disease. Sequences were obtained from peripheral blood. In DNA form, the CDR3 reads TGTGCCAGCAGTTATTTAGGGACAGGTCGCACAGATACGCAGTATTTT. Translating it yields CASSYLGTGRTDTQYF.